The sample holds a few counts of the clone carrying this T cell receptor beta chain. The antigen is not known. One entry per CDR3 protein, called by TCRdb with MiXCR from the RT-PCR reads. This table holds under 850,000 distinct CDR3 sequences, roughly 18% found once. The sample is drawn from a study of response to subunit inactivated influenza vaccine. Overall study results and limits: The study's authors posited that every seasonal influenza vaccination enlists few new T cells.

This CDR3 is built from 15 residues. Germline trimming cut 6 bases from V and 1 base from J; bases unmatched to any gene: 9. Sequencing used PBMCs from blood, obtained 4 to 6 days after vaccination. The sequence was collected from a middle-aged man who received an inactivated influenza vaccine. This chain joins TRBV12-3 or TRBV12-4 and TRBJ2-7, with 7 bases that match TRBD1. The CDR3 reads CASSRTGVESYEQYF. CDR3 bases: TGTGCCAGCAGCCGGACAGGCGTAGAATCCTACGAGCAGTACTTC.